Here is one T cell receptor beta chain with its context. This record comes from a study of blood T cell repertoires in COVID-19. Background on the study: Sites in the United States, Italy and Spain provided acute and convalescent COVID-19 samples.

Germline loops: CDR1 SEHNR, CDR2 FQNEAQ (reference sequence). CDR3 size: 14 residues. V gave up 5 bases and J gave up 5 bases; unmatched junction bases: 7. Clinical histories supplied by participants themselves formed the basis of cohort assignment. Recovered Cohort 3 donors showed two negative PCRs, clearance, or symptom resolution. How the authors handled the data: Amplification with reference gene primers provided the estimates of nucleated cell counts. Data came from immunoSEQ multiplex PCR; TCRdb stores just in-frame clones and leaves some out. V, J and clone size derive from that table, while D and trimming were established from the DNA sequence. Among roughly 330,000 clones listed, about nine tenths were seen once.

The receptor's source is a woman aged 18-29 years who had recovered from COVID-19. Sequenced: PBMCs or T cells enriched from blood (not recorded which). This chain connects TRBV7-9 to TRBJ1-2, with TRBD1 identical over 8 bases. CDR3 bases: TGTGCCAGCAGCCTATTAACAGGGGGGTATGGCTACACCTTC. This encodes CASSLLTGGYGYTF.